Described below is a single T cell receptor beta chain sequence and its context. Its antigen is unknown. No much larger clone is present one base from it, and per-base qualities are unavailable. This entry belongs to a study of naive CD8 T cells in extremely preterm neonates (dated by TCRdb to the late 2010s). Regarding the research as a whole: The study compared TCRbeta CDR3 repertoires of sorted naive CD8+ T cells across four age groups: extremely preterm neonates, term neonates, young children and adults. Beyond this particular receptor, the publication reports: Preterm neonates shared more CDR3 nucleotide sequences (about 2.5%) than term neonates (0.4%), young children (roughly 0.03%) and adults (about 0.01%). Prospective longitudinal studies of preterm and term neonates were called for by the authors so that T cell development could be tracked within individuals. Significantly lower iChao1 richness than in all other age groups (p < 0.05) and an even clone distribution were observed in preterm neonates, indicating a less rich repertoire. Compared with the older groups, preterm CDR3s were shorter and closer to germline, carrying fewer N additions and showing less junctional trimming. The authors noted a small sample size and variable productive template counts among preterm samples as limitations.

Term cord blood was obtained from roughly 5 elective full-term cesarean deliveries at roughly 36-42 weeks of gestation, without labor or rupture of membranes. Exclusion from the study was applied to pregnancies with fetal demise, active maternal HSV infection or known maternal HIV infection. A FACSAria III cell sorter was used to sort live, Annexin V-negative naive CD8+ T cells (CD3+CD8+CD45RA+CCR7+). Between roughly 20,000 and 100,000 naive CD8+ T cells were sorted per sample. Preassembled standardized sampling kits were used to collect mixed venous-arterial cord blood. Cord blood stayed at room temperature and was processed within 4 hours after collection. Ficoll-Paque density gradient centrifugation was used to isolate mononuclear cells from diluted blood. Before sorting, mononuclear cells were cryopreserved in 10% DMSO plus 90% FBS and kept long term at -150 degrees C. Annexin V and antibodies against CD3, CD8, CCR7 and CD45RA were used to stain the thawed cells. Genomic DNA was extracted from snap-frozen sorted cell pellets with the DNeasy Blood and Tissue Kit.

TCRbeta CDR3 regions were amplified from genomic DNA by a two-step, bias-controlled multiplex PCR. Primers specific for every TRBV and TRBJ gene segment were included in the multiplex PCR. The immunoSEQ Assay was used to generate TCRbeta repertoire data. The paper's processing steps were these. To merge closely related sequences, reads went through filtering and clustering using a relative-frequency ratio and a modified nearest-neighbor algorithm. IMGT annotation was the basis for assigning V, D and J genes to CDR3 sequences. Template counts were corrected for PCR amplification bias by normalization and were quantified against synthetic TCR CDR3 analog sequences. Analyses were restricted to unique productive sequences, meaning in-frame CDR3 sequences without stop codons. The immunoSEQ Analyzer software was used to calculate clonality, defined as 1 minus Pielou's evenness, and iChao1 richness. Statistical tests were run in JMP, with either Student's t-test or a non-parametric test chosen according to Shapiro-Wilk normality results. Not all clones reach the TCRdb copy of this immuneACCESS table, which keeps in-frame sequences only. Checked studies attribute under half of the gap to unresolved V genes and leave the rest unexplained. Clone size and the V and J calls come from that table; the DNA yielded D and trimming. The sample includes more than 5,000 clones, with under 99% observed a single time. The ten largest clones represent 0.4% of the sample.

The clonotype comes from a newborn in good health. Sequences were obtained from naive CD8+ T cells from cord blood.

The sequenced DNA is TGTGCCAGCAGTCGCCTGACAGGGTATGAGCAGTTCTTC. It codes for CASSRLTGYEQFF. The chain links TRBV28 with TRBJ2-1, with 7 junctional bases fitting TRBD1. Measured from the cysteine to the phenylalanine, the CDR3 is 13 residues long. The retained sequence is limited to the CDR3, 39 bases, with the frame set at the first base. V is trimmed back by 5 bases and J by 8 bases, and the junction contains 6 bases that no gene match accounts for. CDR1 and CDR2 are drawn from the germline V gene: MDHEN, SYDVKM.